This T cell receptor beta chain was sequenced for a study of blood T cell repertoires in COVID-19. Turning to the study itself: PBMCs, B-cell-depleted T cells, or T cells provided the cDNA or gDNA that made up the material.

The CDR3 contains 15 residues. Trimming cost V 2 bases and J 1 base, with 7 bases left between them. Germline values: CDR1 SGHNT, CDR2 YYREEE (reference sequence). Sequencing used immunoSEQ multiplex PCR; TCRdb keeps in-frame clones, though not all of them. The profile shows some 150,000 clones, 85% of them singletons. As regards this clone: Within the sample, other DNA sequences also encode this same CDR3.

The sequence was collected from a man aged 35 to 55 with acute or convalescent COVID-19. V usage is TRBV5-4 and J usage is TRBJ2-6; tentatively, D is TRBD1 (6 bases). The sequencing sample was made of peripheral blood. The CDR3 loop is CASSLQGSGANVLTF. Here the CDR3 DNA reads TGTGCCAGCAGCTTACAGGGTTCTGGGGCCAACGTCCTGACTTTC.